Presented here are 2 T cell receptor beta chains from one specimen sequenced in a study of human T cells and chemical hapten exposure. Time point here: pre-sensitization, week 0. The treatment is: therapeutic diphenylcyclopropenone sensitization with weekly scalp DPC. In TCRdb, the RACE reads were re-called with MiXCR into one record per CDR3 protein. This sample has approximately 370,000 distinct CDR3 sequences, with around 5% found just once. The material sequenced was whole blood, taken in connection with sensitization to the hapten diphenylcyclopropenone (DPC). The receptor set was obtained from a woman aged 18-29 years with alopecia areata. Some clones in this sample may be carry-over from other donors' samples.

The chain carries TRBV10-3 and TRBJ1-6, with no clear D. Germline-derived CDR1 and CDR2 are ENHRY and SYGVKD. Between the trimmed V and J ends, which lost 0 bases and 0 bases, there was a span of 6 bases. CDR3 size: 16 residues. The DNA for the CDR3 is TGTGCCATCAGTGAGTCAGTAAGCTCCTATAATTCACCCCTCCACTTT. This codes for CAISESVSSYNSPLHF.

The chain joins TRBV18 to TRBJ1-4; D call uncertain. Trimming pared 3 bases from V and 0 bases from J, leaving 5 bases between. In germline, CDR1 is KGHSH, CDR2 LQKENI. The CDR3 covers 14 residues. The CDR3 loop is CASSPSTTNEKLFF. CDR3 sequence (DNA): TGTGCCAGCTCACCGAGTACAACTAATGAAAAACTGTTTTTT.